This is a list of T cell receptor beta chains from one sample in a study of identical twins. TCRdb reprocessed the 5' RACE reads with MiXCR, giving one entry per CDR3 protein. The sample records over 200,000 distinct CDR3 sequences, about 11% being singletons. The sample taken for sequencing was memory T cells sorted from blood. The receptors here all came from a man aged 50-60 years in good health. The CDR3 runs from the conserved cysteine through the conserved F or W. Each record gives: clone size, V gene, J gene, D gene, CDR3 protein, CDR3 DNA. The D gene is left open where the match is weak. Only part of the rows carry a size: once, few, many, or a class if the clone is expanded.

size: NA; V: TRBV6-2/TRBV6-3; J: TRBJ2-1; D: NA; CDR3: CASRPDDRNEQFF; DNA: TGTGCCAGCAGGCCGGACGACCGCAATGAGCAGTTCTTC
size: few; V: TRBV28; J: TRBJ2-7; D: TRBD2; CDR3: CASSSGTSGNKQYF; DNA: TGTGCCAGCAGTTCTGGGACTAGCGGAAATAAGCAGTACTTC
size: many; V: TRBV3-1; J: TRBJ1-2; D: TRBD1; CDR3: CASSHTGQGAGYTF; DNA: TGTGCCAGCAGCCATACGGGACAGGGAGCCGGCTACACCTTC
size: many; V: TRBV7-2; J: TRBJ2-5; D: NA; CDR3: CASSFSLGETQYF; DNA: TGTGCCAGCAGCTTTAGTCTCGGGGAGACCCAGTACTTC
size: many; V: TRBV20-1; J: TRBJ1-1; D: NA; CDR3: CSAVRGTNTEAFF; DNA: TGCAGTGCCGTTAGGGGAACGAACACTGAAGCTTTCTTT
size: many; V: TRBV7-3; J: TRBJ1-2; D: TRBD1; CDR3: CASRPHGTGVLANYGYTF; DNA: TGTGCCAGCAGGCCCCATGGGACAGGGGTATTAGCTAACTATGGCTACACCTTC
size: many; V: TRBV15; J: TRBJ2-1; D: TRBD2; CDR3: CATAGTSGSNEQFF; DNA: TGTGCCACTGCCGGGACTAGCGGGAGTAATGAGCAGTTCTTC
size: many; V: TRBV6-5; J: TRBJ2-1; D: NA; CDR3: CASSYSLGNNEQFF; DNA: TGTGCCAGCAGTTACTCGCTAGGGAACAATGAGCAGTTCTTC
size: many; V: TRBV6-5; J: TRBJ1-1; D: NA; CDR3: CASSYEGRAFF; DNA: TGTGCCAGCAGTTACGAGGGGAGAGCTTTCTTT
size: many; V: TRBV5-1; J: TRBJ2-1; D: TRBD2; CDR3: CASSLVSGKGSNEQFF; DNA: TGCGCCAGCAGCTTGGTGAGCGGGAAGGGCTCGAATGAGCAGTTCTTC
size: NA; V: TRBV6-1; J: TRBJ2-7; D: NA; CDR3: CASSLHGGSSYEQYF; DNA: TGTGCCAGCAGTCTCCATGGGGGTTCTTCCTACGAGCAGTACTTC
size: few; V: TRBV30; J: TRBJ1-4; D: NA; CDR3: CAWGQYNEKLFF; DNA: TGTGCCTGGGGACAGTACAATGAAAAACTGTTTTTT
size: many; V: TRBV5-1; J: TRBJ2-5; D: TRBD1; CDR3: CASRRDRVGQETQYF; DNA: TGCGCCAGCAGGAGGGACAGGGTAGGACAAGAGACCCAGTACTTC
size: NA; V: TRBV7-6; J: TRBJ1-1; D: TRBD1; CDR3: CASRRTTGQGAEAFF; DNA: TGTGCCAGCAGGAGGACAACAGGACAGGGGGCTGAAGCTTTCTTT
size: many; V: TRBV20-1; J: TRBJ2-7; D: TRBD1; CDR3: CSAPGQGNYEQYF; DNA: TGCAGTGCCCCGGGACAGGGAAACTACGAGCAGTACTTC
size: many; V: TRBV7-2; J: TRBJ2-3; D: NA; CDR3: CASSPGGTVGTDTQYF; DNA: TGTGCCAGCAGCCCCGGCGGGACAGTAGGCACAGATACGCAGTATTTT
size: few; V: TRBV9; J: TRBJ2-7; D: TRBD2; CDR3: CASSPFGLAGEQYF; DNA: TGTGCCAGCAGCCCCTTTGGGCTAGCGGGCGAGCAGTACTTC
size: NA; V: TRBV7-6; J: TRBJ2-5; D: NA; CDR3: CASSLGDRQETQYF; DNA: TGTGCCAGCAGCTTAGGAGACAGGCAAGAGACCCAGTACTTC
size: few; V: TRBV3-1; J: TRBJ2-7; D: TRBD2; CDR3: CASSQAGGDYEQYF; DNA: TGTGCCAGCAGCCAAGCGGGGGGAGACTACGAGCAGTACTTC
size: NA; V: TRBV5-1; J: TRBJ1-4; D: NA; CDR3: CASSFRREKLLF; DNA: TGCGCCAGCAGCTTTCGTCGTGAAAAACTGCTTTTT
size: many; V: TRBV15; J: TRBJ2-5; D: TRBD2; CDR3: CATSARGGQETQYF; DNA: TGTGCCACCAGCGCGCGCGGGGGCCAAGAGACCCAGTACTTC
size: NA; V: TRBV5-1; J: TRBJ1-4; D: NA; CDR3: CASSLGGGVGTEKLFF; DNA: TGCGCCAGCAGCTTGGGAGGCGGAGTCGGTACTGAAAAACTGTTTTTT
size: NA; V: TRBV7-2; J: TRBJ2-5; D: NA; CDR3: CASSLPKAETQYF; DNA: TGTGCCAGCAGCTTGCCCAAGGCAGAGACCCAGTACTTC
size: NA; V: TRBV2; J: TRBJ2-3; D: TRBD2; CDR3: CASSESIAGAVPQYF; DNA: TGTGCCAGCAGTGAGAGTATAGCGGGAGCGGTCCCGCAGTATTTT
size: NA; V: TRBV7-2; J: TRBJ1-2; D: NA; CDR3: CASSLGREGYGYTF; DNA: TGTGCCAGCAGCTTAGGTCGGGAAGGGTATGGCTACACCTTC
size: NA; V: TRBV20-1; J: TRBJ2-1; D: NA; CDR3: CSASFIREQFF; DNA: TGCAGTGCTAGCTTCATCAGGGAGCAGTTCTTC
size: few; V: TRBV27; J: TRBJ2-7; D: NA; CDR3: CASSLKQYF; DNA: TGTGCCAGCAGTTTAAAGCAGTACTTC
size: many; V: TRBV3-1; J: TRBJ2-5; D: TRBD1; CDR3: CASSQGTGVQETQYF; DNA: TGTGCCAGCAGCCAGGGGACAGGGGTCCAAGAGACCCAGTACTTC
size: many; V: TRBV3-1; J: TRBJ2-7; D: TRBD2; CDR3: CASSLAGNNQYF; DNA: TGTGCCAGCAGTCTAGCGGGAAATAATCAGTACTTC
size: few; V: TRBV30; J: TRBJ2-1; D: NA; CDR3: CAWSVLVGEQFF; DNA: TGTGCCTGGAGTGTACTGGTAGGGGAGCAGTTCTTC
size: many; V: TRBV27; J: TRBJ2-3; D: NA; CDR3: CASSLVGGPTDTQYF; DNA: TGTGCCAGCAGTTTAGTGGGGGGGCCCACAGATACGCAGTATTTT
size: many; V: TRBV10-3; J: TRBJ2-4; D: NA; CDR3: CAISVGGKNIQYF; DNA: TGTGCCATCAGTGTAGGGGGCAAAAACATTCAGTACTTC
size: few; V: TRBV27; J: TRBJ2-5; D: NA; CDR3: CASSFRGRETQYF; DNA: TGTGCCAGCAGTTTCAGAGGGAGGGAGACCCAGTACTTC
size: few; V: TRBV20-1; J: TRBJ2-1; D: TRBD1; CDR3: CSARDLWAGGNEQFF; DNA: TGCAGTGCTAGAGATCTATGGGCAGGGGGTAATGAGCAGTTCTTC
size: NA; V: TRBV20-1; J: TRBJ2-4; D: TRBD1; CDR3: CSARPTGGKNIQYF; DNA: TGCAGTGCTAGACCCACAGGGGGCAAAAACATTCAGTACTTC
size: many; V: TRBV14; J: TRBJ2-7; D: NA; CDR3: CASSQGTVEQYF; DNA: TGTGCCAGCAGCCAAGGGACCGTCGAGCAGTACTTC
size: few; V: TRBV7-6; J: TRBJ2-2; D: NA; CDR3: CASSLADTGELFF; DNA: TGTGCCAGCAGCTTAGCGGACACCGGGGAGCTGTTTTTT